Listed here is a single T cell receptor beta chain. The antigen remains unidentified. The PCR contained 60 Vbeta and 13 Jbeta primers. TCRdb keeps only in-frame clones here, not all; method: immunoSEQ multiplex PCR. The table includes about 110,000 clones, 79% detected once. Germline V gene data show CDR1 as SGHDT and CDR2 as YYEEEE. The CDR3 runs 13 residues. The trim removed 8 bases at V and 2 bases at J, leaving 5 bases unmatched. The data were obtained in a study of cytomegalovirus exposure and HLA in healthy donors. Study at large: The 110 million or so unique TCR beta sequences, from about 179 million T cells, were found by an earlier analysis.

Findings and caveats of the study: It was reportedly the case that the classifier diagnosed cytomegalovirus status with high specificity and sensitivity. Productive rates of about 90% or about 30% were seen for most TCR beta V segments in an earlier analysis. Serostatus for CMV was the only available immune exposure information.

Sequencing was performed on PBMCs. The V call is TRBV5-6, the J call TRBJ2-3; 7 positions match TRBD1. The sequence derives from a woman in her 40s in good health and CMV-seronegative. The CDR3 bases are TGTGCCAGTCAACAGGGGACCACAGATACGCAGTATTTT. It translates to CASQQGTTDTQYF.